Presented here are 31 T cell receptor beta chains from one specimen sequenced in a study of cytomegalovirus exposure and HLA in healthy donors. 13 Jbeta primers and 60 Vbeta primers were used for the PCR. The data were produced by immunoSEQ multiplex PCR, yet TCRdb's version contains in-frame clones alone and is incomplete. The sample has about 160,000 clones, about four fifths seen once. The source material was PBMCs. The receptors come from a male donor in good health and CMV-seropositive.

The chain is built from TRBV7-2 and TRBJ2-7, with D uncertain. The ends were cut back, 2 bases at V and 0 bases at J, with 14 bases in the middle. The germline V gene encodes CDR1 SGHTA and CDR2 FQGNSA. This CDR3 contains 16 residues. CDR3 sequence: CASSLKVAVPSYEQYF. DNA of the CDR3: TGTGCCAGCAGCTTAAAAGTGGCTGTACCCTCCTACGAGCAGTACTTC.

This chain connects TRBV9 to TRBJ2-3; D is possibly TRBD2 (6 bases). V was clipped by 4 bases and J by 0 bases, with 12 bases between them. Germline V gene data show CDR1 as SGDLS and CDR2 as YYNGEE. This CDR3 region has 15 residues. The CDR3 protein is CASSLEGQSTDTQYF. CDR3 nucleotide sequence: TGTGCCAGCAGCCTGGAGGGCCAGAGCACAGATACGCAGTATTTT.

The rearrangement links TRBV4-3 to TRBJ2-6; D is unresolved. The length of the CDR3 is 15 residues. CDR1 is LGHNA, CDR2 YSLEER, per germline. Deletions cut 1 base from V and 0 bases from J, with 4 bases between. This chain's CDR3 is CASSQGPSGANVLTF. The CDR3, as DNA: TGCGCCAGCAGCCAAGGGCCCTCTGGGGCCAACGTCCTGACTTTC.

This chain joins TRBV20-1 and TRBJ2-7; 7 bases match TRBD1. The trim removed 6 bases at V and 8 bases at J, leaving 7 bases unmatched. This CDR3 region has 11 residues. The germline gives CDR1 DFQATT, CDR2 SNEGSKA (reference sequence). CDR3 sequence: CSAATGEQQYF. Here the CDR3 DNA reads TGCAGTGCGGCAACAGGGGAGCAGCAGTACTTC.

The genes are TRBV2 and TRBJ1-1, with D hard to call. The CDR3 length is 14 residues. The V end lost 0 bases, the J end lost 6 bases, and 11 bases lay between the germline ends. CDR1 is SNHLY, CDR2 FYNNEI, per germline. The CDR3: CASSEAPRQSEAFF. DNA of the CDR3: TGTGCCAGCAGTGAAGCCCCTAGGCAATCTGAAGCTTTCTTT. The variable domain in full, completed from reference TRBV2 and TRBJ1-1, reads EPEVTQTPSHQVTQMGQEVILRCVPISNHLYFYWYRQILGQKVEFLVSFYNNEISEKSEIFDDQFSVERPDGSNFTLKIRSTKLEDSAMYFCASSEAPRQSEAFFGQGTRLTVV.

The J gene is TRBJ2-3, the V gene TRBV19, with 9 nucleotides matching TRBD2. Germline CDR1 LNHDA, CDR2 SQIVND (reference sequence). V gave up 3 bases and J gave up 1 base; unmatched junction bases: 2. The CDR3 loop spans 15 amino acids. The CDR3, as DNA: TGTGCCAGTAGTATGCCTAGCGGGGGCACAGATACGCAGTATTTT. Amino acid sequence: CASSMPSGGTDTQYF.

The V gene is TRBV6-6, the J gene TRBJ1-1, with a possible D match to TRBD1 (6 bases). In germline, CDR1 is MNHNY, CDR2 SVGAGI (reference sequence). The CDR3 is 14 residues long. In DNA, the CDR3 is TGTGCAGAATCGGAACAGGGCTCGAACACTGAAGCTTTCTTT. Its protein is CAESEQGSNTEAFF.

This clone was counted a single time. This chain joins TRBV7-9 and TRBJ2-5; 8 bases line up with TRBD1. V gave up 5 bases and J gave up 0 bases; unmatched junction bases: 8. The CDR3 runs to 16 residues. Germline CDR1 SEHNR, CDR2 FQNEAQ (reference sequence). The CDR3 here is CASSPGDRGNQETQYF. Written as DNA, the CDR3 is TGTGCCAGCAGCCCAGGTGACAGGGGAAACCAAGAGACCCAGTACTTC.

The rearrangement uses TRBV29-1 and TRBJ2-5; D is undetermined. The CDR3 runs 10 residues. CDR1 is SQVTM, CDR2 ANQGSEA, per germline. Trimming shortened V by 7 bases and J by 1 base, and 4 bases separated the two germline ends. The CDR3 DNA is TGCAGCGCTCGCCAAGAGACCCAGTACTTC. It codes for CSARQETQYF. Looking up the rest from reference TRBV29-1 and TRBJ2-5 gives the full variable domain: SAVISQKPSRDICQRGTSLTIQCQVDSQVTMMFWYRQQPGQSLTLIATANQGSEATYESGFVIDKFPISRPNLTFSTLTVSNMSPEDSSIYLCSARQETQYFGPGTRLLVL.

The rearrangement uses TRBV7-2 and TRBJ2-3, with 9 bases fitting TRBD2. The germline CDR1 and CDR2 sequences are SGHTA and FQGNSA. Losses at the gene ends were 5 bases for V and 5 bases for J; bases not matched to a gene: 8. There are 15 residues in the CDR3. The CDR3 region has the DNA TGTGCCAGCAGCGCAAGCGGGGGGCAGGGAGATACGCAGTATTTT. This translates into CASSASGGQGDTQYF.

V usage is TRBV9 and J usage is TRBJ1-1, with 9 positions matching TRBD1. The CDR3 loop spans 15 amino acids. Trimming cost V 4 bases and J 3 bases; bases outside gene matches: 7. Per the germline V gene, CDR1 is SGDLS and CDR2 is YYNGEE. CDR3 in DNA: TGTGCCAGCAGCCCTTGGACAGGGGAGGACACTGAAGCTTTCTTT. Its protein is CASSPWTGEDTEAFF.

The rearrangement links TRBV5-6 to TRBJ1-1, with no clear D. Germline lookup yields CDR1 SGHDT and CDR2 YYEEEE. This CDR3 contains 14 residues. V was trimmed by 4 bases and J by 5 bases, leaving 15 bases between them. CDR3 in amino acids: CASSQAGPGTEAFF. The DNA of the CDR3 is TGTGCCAGCAGCCAGGCAGGACCGGGGACTGAAGCTTTCTTT.

This chain links TRBV4-3 with TRBJ2-7; 7 bases agree with TRBD1. CDR3 length equals 15 residues. The germline CDR1 and CDR2 sequences are LGHNA and YSLEER. The V and J ends lost 6 bases and 5 bases, in that order; junction bases with no gene match: 13. CDR3 sequence reads: CASSPQLTGFDEQYF. The CDR3 region has the DNA TGCGCCAGCAGTCCCCAACTGACAGGGTTCGACGAGCAGTACTTC.

This chain uses TRBV6-1 with TRBJ1-1, with a possible D match to TRBD1 (6 bases). The CDR3 contains 11 residues. CDR1 is MNHNS, CDR2 SASEGT, per germline. In nucleotides, the CDR3 is TGTGGAGGGGGGGGGCACACTGAAGCTTTCTTT. It translates to CGGGGHTEAFF.

The rearrangement uses TRBV18 and TRBJ1-4; TRBD1 is a possible D gene (5 bases). The CDR3 is 13 residues long. Trimming took off 5 bases at V and 6 bases at J, with 10 bases between the two ends. Looked up from germline, CDR1 is KGHSH and CDR2 is LQKENI. CDR3 nucleotides: TGTGCCAGCTCAAAACAGGCGGATGAAAAACTGTTTTTT. It translates to CASSKQADEKLFF. The variable domain in full, with the rest retrieved from reference TRBV18 and TRBJ1-4, is NAGVMQNPRHLVRRRGQEARLRCSPMKGHSHVYWYRQLPEEGLKFMVYLQKENIIDESGMPKERFSAEFPKEGPSILRIQQVVRGDSAAYFCASSKQADEKLFFGSGTQLSVL.

The chain couples TRBV18 to TRBJ2-1; the match to TRBD2 covers 7 bases. Unmatched junction bases numbered 5, after V lost 3 bases and J lost 6 bases. This CDR3 has 14 amino acids. Germline V lookup: CDR1 KGHSH, CDR2 LQKENI. CDR3: CASSPGLGPNEQFF. The CDR3, as DNA: TGTGCCAGCTCACCCGGACTAGGTCCCAATGAGCAGTTCTTC.

This rearrangement joins TRBV28 to TRBJ1-6; 8 positions agree with TRBD1. CDR3 size: 16 residues. Germline values: CDR1 MDHEN, CDR2 SYDVKM. Trimming removed 4 bases from V and 9 bases from J; junction bases left unmatched: 11. In DNA form, the CDR3 reads TGTGCCAGCAGTTCCCGGACAGGGCCGATGGTTTCACCCCTCCACTTT. Protein: CASSSRTGPMVSPLHF.

The CDR3 nucleotides are TGTGCCAGCTCAGGGTTTGTGTCAGGGCCCCTCAATATTGCTGAAGCTTTCTTT. It specifies CASSGFVSGPLNIAEAFF. This chain links TRBV18 with TRBJ1-1, with D possibly matching TRBD1 (5 bases). Trimming took off 5 bases at V and 6 bases at J, with 28 bases between the two ends. The CDR3 covers 18 residues. Germline V gene sequence: CDR1 KGHSH, CDR2 LQKENI.

There are a few counts of this clone. This CDR3 reads CASKRDRTSYGYTF. The CDR3 DNA is TGTGCCAGCAAAAGGGACAGGACGAGCTATGGCTACACCTTC. The chain uses TRBV6-6 and TRBJ1-2; TRBD1 aligns across 8 bases. V was pared by 7 bases and J by 4 bases, with 8 bases of the junction left unmatched. Germline V lookup: CDR1 MNHNY, CDR2 SVGAGI (reference sequence). The CDR3 extends over 14 amino acids.

CDR3 nucleotide sequence: TGTGCCAGCAGCTATTTAGCGGGGAACTCCTACAATGAGCAGTTCTTC. Translation: CASSYLAGNSYNEQFF. The chain has TRBV5-7 and TRBJ2-1; 8 bases are shared with TRBD2. TRBV5-7 is marked as an open reading frame, function uncertain. The CDR3 is 16 amino acids. V lost 3 bases to trimming and J lost 0 bases; unmatched junction nucleotides: 5.

This chain's CDR3 is CATSRGAGTNYGYTF. The CDR3 DNA sequence: TGTGCCACCAGCAGAGGGGCAGGGACTAACTATGGCTACACCTTC. The chain joins TRBV15 to TRBJ1-2, with a weak D call TRBD1 (5 bases). V was pared by 1 base and J by 0 bases, with 9 bases between. From germline, CDR1 is LNHNV and CDR2 YYDKDF (reference sequence). This CDR3 has 15 amino acids.

The V call is TRBV7-2, the J call TRBJ1-1; D unclear. Germline V gene lookup returns CDR1 SGHTA and CDR2 FQGNSA. CDR3 length: 13 residues. Deletions cut 5 bases from V and 1 base from J, with 8 bases between. The CDR3 DNA follows: TGTGCCAGCAGCCCAGCAGGGAACACTGAAGCTTTCTTT. Translating it yields CASSPAGNTEAFF.

The chain recombines TRBV6-5 with TRBJ1-1; D is unclear. Germline assignment: CDR1 MNHEY and CDR2 SVGAGI. The CDR3 is made up of 13 amino acids. V was shortened by 2 bases and J by 0 bases, with 4 bases between the two germline ends. The CDR3 sequence is CASSYSMNTEAFF. CDR3 DNA sequence: TGTGCCAGCAGTTACAGCATGAACACTGAAGCTTTCTTT.

This sequence joins TRBV7-2 and TRBJ2-7; 9 bases are shared with TRBD2. The germline CDR1 and CDR2 sequences are SGHTA and FQGNSA. The CDR3 is made up of 16 amino acids. The trim removed 0 bases at V and 2 bases at J, leaving 5 bases unmatched. The CDR3 loop is CASSLAASGTTYEQYF. DNA of the CDR3: TGTGCCAGCAGCTTAGCTGCTAGCGGGACCACCTACGAGCAGTACTTC.

The V and J genes are TRBV30 and TRBJ1-1, with D unresolved. Trimming cost V 0 bases and J 5 bases, with 13 bases left between them. The CDR3 covers 14 residues. Germline CDR1 is GTSNPN and CDR2 is SVGIG (reference sequence). The CDR3 DNA reads as TGTGCCTGGAGTGTACTTCCGGGGAGAACTGAAGCTTTCTTT. The encoded protein is CAWSVLPGRTEAFF.

The CDR3 here is CASSSPGQGREQYF. The CDR3, as DNA: TGTGCCAGCAGCTCGCCGGGACAGGGGCGCGAGCAGTACTTC. The V and J genes are TRBV5-6 and TRBJ2-5; 10 positions match TRBD1. The end of the DNA aligns better with TRBJ2-7, so the J call may be wrong. CDR1 SGHDT and CDR2 YYEEEE come from the germline V gene. CDR3 length: 14 residues.

This clone was picked up a small number of times. The genes are TRBV5-1 and TRBJ1-1, with a possible D match to TRBD1 (5 bases). Germline V gene sequence: CDR1 SGHRS, CDR2 YFSETQ. Trimming removed 0 bases from V and 1 base from J, with 7 bases in between. The CDR3 is 14 residues long. The CDR3: CASSLDRPNTEAFF. CDR3 sequence (DNA): TGCGCCAGCAGCTTGGACAGGCCGAACACTGAAGCTTTCTTT.

The chain recombines TRBV15 with TRBJ2-2; 7 bases match TRBD1. J was trimmed by 4 bases and V by 5 bases; bases with no gene match: 7. Germline assignment: CDR1 LNHNV and CDR2 YYDKDF (reference sequence). CDR3 length equals 15 residues. CDR3 protein: CATSPWTGRTGELFF. The DNA for the CDR3 is TGTGCCACCAGCCCGTGGACAGGACGCACCGGGGAGCTGTTTTTT. The whole variable domain, filled in from reference TRBV15 and TRBJ2-2, reads DAMVIQNPRYQVTQFGKPVTLSCSQTLNHNVMYWYQQKSSQAPKLLFHYYDKDFNNEADTPDNFQSRRPNTSFCFLDIRSPGLGDTAMYLCATSPWTGRTGELFFGEGSRLTVL.

DNA of the CDR3: TGTGCCAGCAGCGTAGCTTGGGGGCTCGACTATGGCTACACCTTC. It translates to CASSVAWGLDYGYTF. V gene TRBV9 combines with J gene TRBJ1-2; a possible D gene is TRBD1 (6 bases). The V and J ends lost 0 bases and 3 bases respectively, with 12 bases between them. Per the germline V gene, CDR1 is SGDLS and CDR2 is YYNGEE. The CDR3 length is 15 residues.

The V and J genes are TRBV30 and TRBJ2-1; D might be TRBD1 (5 bases). The CDR3 is 15 amino acids. V dropped 4 bases and J dropped 5 bases, with 18 bases sitting between them. Looked up from germline, CDR1 is GTSNPN and CDR2 is SVGIG (reference sequence). CDR3 sequence (DNA): TGTGCCTGGAAACTCCAGGGCCGGGTGCACAATGAGCAGTTCTTC. This gives the protein CAWKLQGRVHNEQFF.

This sequence joins TRBV7-2 and TRBJ1-5; TRBD1 aligns across 9 bases. Germline assignment: CDR1 SGHTA and CDR2 FQGNSA. V was pared by 5 bases and J by 7 bases, with 6 bases of the junction left unmatched. The CDR3 extends over 14 amino acids. CDR3 protein: CASSTRQGGQPQHF. CDR3 sequence (DNA): TGTGCCAGCAGCACCCGACAGGGGGGGCAGCCCCAGCATTTT.